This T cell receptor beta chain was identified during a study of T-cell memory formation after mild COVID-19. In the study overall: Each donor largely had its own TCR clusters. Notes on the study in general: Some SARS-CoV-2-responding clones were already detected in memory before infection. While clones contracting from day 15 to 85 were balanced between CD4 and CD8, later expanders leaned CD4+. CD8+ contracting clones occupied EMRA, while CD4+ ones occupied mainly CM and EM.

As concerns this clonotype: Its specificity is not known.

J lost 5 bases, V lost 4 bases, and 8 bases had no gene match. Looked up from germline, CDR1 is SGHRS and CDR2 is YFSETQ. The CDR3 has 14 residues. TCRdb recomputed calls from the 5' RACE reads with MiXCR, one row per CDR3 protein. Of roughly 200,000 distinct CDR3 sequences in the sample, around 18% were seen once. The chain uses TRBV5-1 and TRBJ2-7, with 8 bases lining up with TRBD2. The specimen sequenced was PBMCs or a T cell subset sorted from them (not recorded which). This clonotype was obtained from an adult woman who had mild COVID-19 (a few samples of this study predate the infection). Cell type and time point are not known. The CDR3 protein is CASSRSGGRHEQYF. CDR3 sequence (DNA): TGCGCCAGCAGCCGGAGCGGGGGAAGACACGAGCAGTACTTC.